The source of this T cell receptor beta chain is a study of cytomegalovirus exposure and HLA in healthy donors. Study-wide results and limits: Analysis was carried out at a later point, and it linked a missense DCLRE1C variant to TCR beta V- and J-gene trimming. In vitro confirmation showed a few CMV-associated chains to be CMV antigen specific. The study put under 200 TCR beta chains on its list as cytomegalovirus-associated. It was in a later analysis that TCR association rates were seen to vary by HLA locus, highest for DRB1 and lowest for HLA-C.

Points on this clone: Its antigen is as yet unknown.

PCR was performed using 60 Vbeta and 13 Jbeta primers. Profiling relied on immunoSEQ multiplex PCR, and the TCRdb table lists in-frame clones only, not all of them. This table lists 200,000 to 250,000 clones. The CDR3 runs to 15 residues. Germline V gene sequence: CDR1 SGHRS, CDR2 YFSETQ. V was shortened by 1 base and J by 5 bases, with 14 bases between the two germline ends. The sequencing sample was made of PBMCs. This receptor was obtained from a girl aged 2 to 9 in good health and CMV-seropositive. The chain joins TRBV5-1 to TRBJ2-3, with TRBD2 as a possible D gene (6 bases). Written as DNA, the CDR3 is TGCGCCAGCAGCTTGTACGCGGGACCGATAGATACGCAGTATTTT. It encodes CASSLYAGPIDTQYF.